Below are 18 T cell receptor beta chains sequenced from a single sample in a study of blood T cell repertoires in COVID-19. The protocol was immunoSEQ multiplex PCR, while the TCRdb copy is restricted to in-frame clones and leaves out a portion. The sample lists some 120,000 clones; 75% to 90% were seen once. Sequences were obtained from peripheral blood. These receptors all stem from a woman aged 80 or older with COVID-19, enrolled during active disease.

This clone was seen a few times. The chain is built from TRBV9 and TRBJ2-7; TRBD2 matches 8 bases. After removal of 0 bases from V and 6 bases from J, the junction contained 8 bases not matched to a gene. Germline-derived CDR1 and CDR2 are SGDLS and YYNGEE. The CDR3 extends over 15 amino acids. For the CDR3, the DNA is TGTGCCAGCAGCGTAGGGGGAGCGGGGGAACGCGAGCAGTACTTC. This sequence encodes CASSVGGAGEREQYF. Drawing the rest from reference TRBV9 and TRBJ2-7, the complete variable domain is DSGVTQTPKHLITATGQRVTLRCSPRSGDLSVYWYQQSLDQGLQFLIQYYNGEERAKGNILERFSAQQFPDLHSELNLSSLELGDSALYFCASSVGGAGEREQYFGPGTRLTVT.

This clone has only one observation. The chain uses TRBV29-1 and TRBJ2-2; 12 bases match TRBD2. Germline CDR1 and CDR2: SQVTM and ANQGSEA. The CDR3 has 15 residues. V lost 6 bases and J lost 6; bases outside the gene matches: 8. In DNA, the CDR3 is TGCAGCGTCTCGACTAGCGGGAGAGGCTCCGGGGAGCTGTTTTTT. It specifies CSVSTSGRGSGELFF.

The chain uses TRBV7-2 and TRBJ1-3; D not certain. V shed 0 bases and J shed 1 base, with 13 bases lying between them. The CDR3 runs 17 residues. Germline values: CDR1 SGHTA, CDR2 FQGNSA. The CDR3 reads CASSLALTASSGNTIYF. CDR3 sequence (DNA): TGTGCCAGCAGCTTAGCGCTAACTGCTTCTTCTGGAAACACCATATATTTT.

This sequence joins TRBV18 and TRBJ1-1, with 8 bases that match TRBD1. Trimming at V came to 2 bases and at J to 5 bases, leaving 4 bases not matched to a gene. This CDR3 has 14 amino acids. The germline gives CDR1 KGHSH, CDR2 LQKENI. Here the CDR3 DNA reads TGTGCCAGCTCACCAGGACAGGGAGGAACTGAAGCTTTCTTT. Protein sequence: CASSPGQGGTEAFF.

The DNA for the CDR3 is TGCAGCGTTGGTGACAGGGCCTCCTACGAGCAGTACTTC. Its protein is CSVGDRASYEQYF. The V call is TRBV29-1, the J call TRBJ2-7; 7 bases agree with TRBD1. Trimming removed 4 bases from V and 0 bases from J; junction bases left unmatched: 3. Germline V gene lookup returns CDR1 SQVTM and CDR2 ANQGSEA. CDR3 length: 13 residues.

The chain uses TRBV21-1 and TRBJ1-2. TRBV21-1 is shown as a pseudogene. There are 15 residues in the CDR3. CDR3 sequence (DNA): TGTGCCAGCAGCAAAACTCAGCGAAGCTCCCATGGCTACACCTTC. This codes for CASSKTQRSSHGYTF.

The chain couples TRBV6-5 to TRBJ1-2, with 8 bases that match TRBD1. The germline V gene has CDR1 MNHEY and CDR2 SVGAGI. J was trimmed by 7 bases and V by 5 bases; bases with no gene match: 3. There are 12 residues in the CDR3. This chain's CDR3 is CASSNGQGGYTF. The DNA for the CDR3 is TGTGCCAGCAGTAACGGACAGGGTGGCTACACCTTC.

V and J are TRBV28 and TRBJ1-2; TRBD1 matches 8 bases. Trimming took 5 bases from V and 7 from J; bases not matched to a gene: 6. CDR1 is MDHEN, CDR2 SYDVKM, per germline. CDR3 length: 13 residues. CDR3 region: CASSRPGQAGYTF. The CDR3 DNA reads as TGTGCCAGCAGTCGGCCGGGACAGGCTGGCTACACCTTC.

CDR3 loop: CASSYTGQQETQYF. In DNA, the CDR3 is TGTGCCAGCAGTTACACGGGACAGCAAGAGACCCAGTACTTC. V usage is TRBV6-5 and J usage is TRBJ2-5, with 7 bases that match TRBD1. This CDR3 contains 14 residues. J was trimmed by 2 bases and V by 2 bases; bases with no gene match: 2. CDR1 is MNHEY, CDR2 SVGAGI, per germline.

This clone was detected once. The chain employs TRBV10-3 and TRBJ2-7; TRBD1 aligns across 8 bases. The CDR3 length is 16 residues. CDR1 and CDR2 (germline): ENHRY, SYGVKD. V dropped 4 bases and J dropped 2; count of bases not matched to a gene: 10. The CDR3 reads CAISVGRGQGTYEQYF. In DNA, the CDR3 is TGTGCCATCAGTGTAGGGCGAGGACAGGGTACCTACGAGCAGTACTTC.

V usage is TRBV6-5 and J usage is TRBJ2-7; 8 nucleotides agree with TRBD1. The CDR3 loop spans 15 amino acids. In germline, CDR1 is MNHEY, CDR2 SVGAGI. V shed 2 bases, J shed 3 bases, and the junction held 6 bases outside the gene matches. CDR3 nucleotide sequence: TGTGCCAGCAGTTACAGAGGCGACAGGGGCTACGAGCAGTACTTC. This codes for CASSYRGDRGYEQYF.

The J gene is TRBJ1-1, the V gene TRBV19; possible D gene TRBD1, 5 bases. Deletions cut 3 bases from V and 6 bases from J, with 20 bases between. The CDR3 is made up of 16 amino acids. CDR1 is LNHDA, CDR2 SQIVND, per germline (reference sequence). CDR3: CASSITPLGAVAEAFF. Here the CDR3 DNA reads TGTGCCAGTAGTATCACCCCCCTAGGGGCGGTGGCTGAAGCTTTCTTT.

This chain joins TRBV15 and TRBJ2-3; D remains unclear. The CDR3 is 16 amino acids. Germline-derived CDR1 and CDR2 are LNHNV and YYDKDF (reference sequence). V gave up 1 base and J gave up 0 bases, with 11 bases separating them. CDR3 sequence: CATSRAQLTSTDTQYF. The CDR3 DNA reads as TGTGCCACCAGCAGAGCACAGCTCACTAGCACAGATACGCAGTATTTT.

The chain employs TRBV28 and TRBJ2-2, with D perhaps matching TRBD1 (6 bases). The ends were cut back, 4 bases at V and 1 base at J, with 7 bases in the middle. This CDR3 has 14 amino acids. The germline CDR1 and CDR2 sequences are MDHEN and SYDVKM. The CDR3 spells CASSWGQNTGELFF. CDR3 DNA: TGTGCCAGCAGTTGGGGGCAGAACACCGGGGAGCTGTTTTTT.

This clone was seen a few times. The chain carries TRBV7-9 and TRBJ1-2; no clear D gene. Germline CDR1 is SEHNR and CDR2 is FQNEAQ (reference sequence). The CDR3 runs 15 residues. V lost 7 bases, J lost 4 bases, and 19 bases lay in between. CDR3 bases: TGTGCCAGCACCGATAACCGAGAATCCCCCTATGGCTACACCTTC. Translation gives CASTDNRESPYGYTF.

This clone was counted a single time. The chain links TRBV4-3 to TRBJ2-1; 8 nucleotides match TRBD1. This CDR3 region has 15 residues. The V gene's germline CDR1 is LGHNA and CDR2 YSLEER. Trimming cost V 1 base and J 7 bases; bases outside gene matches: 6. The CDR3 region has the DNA TGCGCCAGCAGCCAAGGGACAGGGTCACTGAATGAGCAGTTCTTC. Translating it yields CASSQGTGSLNEQFF.

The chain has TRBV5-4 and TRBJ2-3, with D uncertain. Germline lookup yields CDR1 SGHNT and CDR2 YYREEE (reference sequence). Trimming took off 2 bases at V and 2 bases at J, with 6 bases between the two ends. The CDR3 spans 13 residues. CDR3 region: CASSLAYTDTQYF. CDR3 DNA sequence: TGTGCCAGCAGCTTAGCCTACACAGATACGCAGTATTTT.

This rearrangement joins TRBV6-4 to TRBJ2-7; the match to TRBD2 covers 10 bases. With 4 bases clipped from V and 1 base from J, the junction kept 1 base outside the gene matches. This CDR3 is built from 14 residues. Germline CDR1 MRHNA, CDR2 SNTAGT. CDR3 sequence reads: CASSALAGSYEQYF. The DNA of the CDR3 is TGTGCCAGCAGTGCACTAGCGGGATCCTACGAGCAGTACTTC.